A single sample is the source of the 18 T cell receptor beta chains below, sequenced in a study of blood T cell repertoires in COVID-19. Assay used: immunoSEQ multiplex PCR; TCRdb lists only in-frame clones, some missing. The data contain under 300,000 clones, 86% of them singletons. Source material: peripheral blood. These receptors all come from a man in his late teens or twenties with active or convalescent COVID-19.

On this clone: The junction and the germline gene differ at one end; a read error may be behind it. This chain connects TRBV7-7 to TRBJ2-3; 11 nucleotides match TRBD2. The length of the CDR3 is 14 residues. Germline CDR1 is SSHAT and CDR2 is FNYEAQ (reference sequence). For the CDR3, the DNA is TGTGCTAGCAGCATAGCGGGAGGGACAGATACGCAGTATTTT. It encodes CASSIAGGTDTQYF.

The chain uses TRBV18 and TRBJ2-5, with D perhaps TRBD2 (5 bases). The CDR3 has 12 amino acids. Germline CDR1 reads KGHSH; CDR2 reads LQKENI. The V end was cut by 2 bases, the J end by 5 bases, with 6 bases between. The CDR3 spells CASSPGEETQYF. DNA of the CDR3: TGTGCCAGCTCACCAGGGGAGGAGACCCAGTACTTC.

CDR3 DNA: TGTGCCAGCGGGAGAACTTCTGGAAACACCATATATTTT. Translation: CASGRTSGNTIYF. This rearrangement joins TRBV2 to TRBJ1-3; the D is unclear. Trimming removed 8 bases at V and 1 base at J, with 9 bases between. The CDR3 runs to 13 residues. Germline assignment: CDR1 SNHLY and CDR2 FYNNEI.

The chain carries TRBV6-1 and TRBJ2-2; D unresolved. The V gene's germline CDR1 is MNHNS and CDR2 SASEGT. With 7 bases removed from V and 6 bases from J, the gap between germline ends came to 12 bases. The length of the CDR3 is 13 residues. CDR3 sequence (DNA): TGTGCCAGCACTGCCACCCCGGCCGGGGAGCTGTTTTTT. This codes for CASTATPAGELFF.

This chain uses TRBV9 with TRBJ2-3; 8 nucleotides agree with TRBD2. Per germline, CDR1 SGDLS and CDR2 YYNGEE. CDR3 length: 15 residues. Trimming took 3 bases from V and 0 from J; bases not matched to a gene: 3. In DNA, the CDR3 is TGTGCCAGCAGCGCGCGGGGGGCTAGCACAGATACGCAGTATTTT. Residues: CASSARGASTDTQYF.

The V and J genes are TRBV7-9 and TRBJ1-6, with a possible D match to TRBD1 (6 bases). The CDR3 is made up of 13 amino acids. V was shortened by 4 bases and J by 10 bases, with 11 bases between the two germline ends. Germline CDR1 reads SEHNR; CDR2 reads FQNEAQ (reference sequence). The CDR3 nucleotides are TGTGCCAGCAGCTACAGGGAGAAGTCACCCCTCCACTTT. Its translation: CASSYREKSPLHF.

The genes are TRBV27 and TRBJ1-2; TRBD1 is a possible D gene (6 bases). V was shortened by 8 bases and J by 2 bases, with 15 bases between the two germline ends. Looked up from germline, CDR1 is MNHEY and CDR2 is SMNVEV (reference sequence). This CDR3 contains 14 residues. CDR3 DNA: TGTGCCAGCTATACGTTTACAGGGAACTATGGCTACACCTTC. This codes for CASYTFTGNYGYTF.

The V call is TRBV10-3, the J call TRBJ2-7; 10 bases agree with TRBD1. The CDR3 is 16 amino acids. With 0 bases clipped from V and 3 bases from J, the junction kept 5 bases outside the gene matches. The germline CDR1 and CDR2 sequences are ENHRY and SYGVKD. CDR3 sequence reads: CAISESKGTGVYEQYF. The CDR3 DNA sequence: TGTGCCATCAGTGAGTCAAAAGGGACAGGGGTCTACGAGCAGTACTTC.

CDR3 sequence (DNA): TGTGCCTGGGCGCTTACAGGGACCTATCAGCCCCAGCATTTT. Its translation: CAWALTGTYQPQHF. The rearrangement joins TRBV30 to TRBJ1-5; a weak D match, TRBD1 (6 bases). The CDR3 length is 14 residues. Germline V gene data show CDR1 as GTSNPN and CDR2 as SVGIG (reference sequence). V lost 5 bases and J lost 5, with 16 bases in between.

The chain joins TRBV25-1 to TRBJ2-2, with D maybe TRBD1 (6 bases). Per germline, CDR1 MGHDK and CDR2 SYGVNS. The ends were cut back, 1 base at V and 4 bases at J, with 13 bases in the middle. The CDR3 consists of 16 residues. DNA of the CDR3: TGTGCCAGCAGTGAATCGCTGGACAGCTTCACCGGGGAGCTGTTTTTT. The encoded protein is CASSESLDSFTGELFF.

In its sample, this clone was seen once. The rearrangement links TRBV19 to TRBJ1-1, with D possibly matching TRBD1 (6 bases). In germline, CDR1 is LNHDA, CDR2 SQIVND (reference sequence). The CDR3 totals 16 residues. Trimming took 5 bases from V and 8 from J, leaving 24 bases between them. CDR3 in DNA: TGTGCCAGTAGTCCGTCAAGTTCAGGGGCTCTTGAAGAAGCTTTCTTT. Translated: CASSPSSSGALEEAFF.

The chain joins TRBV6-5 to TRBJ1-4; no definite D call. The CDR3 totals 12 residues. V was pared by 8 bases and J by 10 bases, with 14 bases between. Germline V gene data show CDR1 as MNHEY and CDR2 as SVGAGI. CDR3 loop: CASWVLGGKLFF. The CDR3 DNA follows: TGTGCCAGCTGGGTCCTCGGAGGAAAACTGTTTTTT.

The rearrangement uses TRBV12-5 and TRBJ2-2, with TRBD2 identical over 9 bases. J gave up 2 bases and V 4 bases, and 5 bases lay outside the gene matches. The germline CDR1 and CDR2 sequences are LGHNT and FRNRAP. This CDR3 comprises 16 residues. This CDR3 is CASGSAGGLNTGELFF. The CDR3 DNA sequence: TGTGCTAGTGGTTCCGCGGGGGGGCTAAACACCGGGGAGCTGTTTTTT. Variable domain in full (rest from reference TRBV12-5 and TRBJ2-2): DARVTQTPRHKVTEMGQEVTMRCQPILGHNTVFWYRQTMMQGLELLAYFRNRAPLDDSGMPKDRFSAEMPDATLATLKIQPSEPRDSAVYFCASGSAGGLNTGELFFGEGSRLTVL.

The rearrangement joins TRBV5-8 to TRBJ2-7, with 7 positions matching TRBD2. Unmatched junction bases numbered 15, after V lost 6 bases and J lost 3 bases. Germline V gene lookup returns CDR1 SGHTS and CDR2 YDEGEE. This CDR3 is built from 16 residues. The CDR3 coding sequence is TGTGCCAGCAACCTTATGGGAGCGGGGCGCGGCTACGAGCAGTACTTC. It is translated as CASNLMGAGRGYEQYF.

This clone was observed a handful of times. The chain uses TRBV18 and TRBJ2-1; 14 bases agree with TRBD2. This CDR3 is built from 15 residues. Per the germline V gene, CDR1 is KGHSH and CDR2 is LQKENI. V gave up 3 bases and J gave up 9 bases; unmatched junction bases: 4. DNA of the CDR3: TGTGCCAGCTCACCGGGACTAGCGGGAGAAGGTGAGCAGTTCTTC. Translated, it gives CASSPGLAGEGEQFF.

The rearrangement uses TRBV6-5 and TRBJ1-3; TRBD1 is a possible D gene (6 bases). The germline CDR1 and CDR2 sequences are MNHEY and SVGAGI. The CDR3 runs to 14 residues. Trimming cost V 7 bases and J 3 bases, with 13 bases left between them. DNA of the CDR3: TGTGCCAGCATTGCGAAGGGGGATGGAAACACCATATATTTT. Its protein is CASIAKGDGNTIYF.

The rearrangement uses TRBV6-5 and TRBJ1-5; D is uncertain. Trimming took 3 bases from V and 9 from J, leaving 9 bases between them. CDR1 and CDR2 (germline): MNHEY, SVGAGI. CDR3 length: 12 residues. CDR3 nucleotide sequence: TGTGCCAGCAGTTATGGGAGTGGGCCCCAGCATTTT. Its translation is CASSYGSGPQHF.

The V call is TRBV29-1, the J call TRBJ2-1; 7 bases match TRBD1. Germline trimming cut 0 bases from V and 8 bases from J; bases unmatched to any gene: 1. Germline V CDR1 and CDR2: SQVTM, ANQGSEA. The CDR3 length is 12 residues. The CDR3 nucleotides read TGCAGCGTTGAAGATACAGGGGATGAGCAGTTCTTC. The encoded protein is CSVEDTGDEQFF.